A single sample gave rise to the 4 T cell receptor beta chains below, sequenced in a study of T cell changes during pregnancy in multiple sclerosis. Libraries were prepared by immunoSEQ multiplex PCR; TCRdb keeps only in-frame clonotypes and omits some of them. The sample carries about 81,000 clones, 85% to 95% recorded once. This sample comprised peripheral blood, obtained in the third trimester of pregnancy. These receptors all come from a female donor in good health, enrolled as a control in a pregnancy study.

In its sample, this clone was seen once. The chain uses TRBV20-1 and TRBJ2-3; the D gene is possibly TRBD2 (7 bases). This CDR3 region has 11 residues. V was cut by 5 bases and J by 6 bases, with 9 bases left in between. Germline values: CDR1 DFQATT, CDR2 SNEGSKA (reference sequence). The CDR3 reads CSAEGGDTQYF. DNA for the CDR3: TGCAGTGCTGAGGGGGGGGATACGCAGTATTTT.

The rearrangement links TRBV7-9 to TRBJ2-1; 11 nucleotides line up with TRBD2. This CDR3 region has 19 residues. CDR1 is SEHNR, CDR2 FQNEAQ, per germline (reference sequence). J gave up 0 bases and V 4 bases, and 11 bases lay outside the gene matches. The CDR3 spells CASSYLPGLADSSYNEQFF. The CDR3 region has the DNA TGTGCCAGCAGCTATTTACCGGGACTAGCGGATAGCTCCTACAATGAGCAGTTCTTC.

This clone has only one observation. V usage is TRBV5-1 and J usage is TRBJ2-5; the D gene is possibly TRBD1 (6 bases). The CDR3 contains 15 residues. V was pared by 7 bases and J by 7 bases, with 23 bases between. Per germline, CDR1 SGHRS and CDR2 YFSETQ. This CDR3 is CASGPTGQTGGTQYF. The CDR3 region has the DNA TGCGCCAGCGGTCCGACCGGACAGACCGGTGGGACCCAGTACTTC.

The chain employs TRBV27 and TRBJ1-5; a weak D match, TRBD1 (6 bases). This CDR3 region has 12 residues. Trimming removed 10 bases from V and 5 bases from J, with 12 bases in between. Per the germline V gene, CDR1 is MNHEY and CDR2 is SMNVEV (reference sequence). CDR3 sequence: CATGGGYQPQHF. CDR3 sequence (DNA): TGTGCCACTGGCGGGGGCTATCAGCCCCAGCATTTT.